The 28 T cell receptor beta chains presented below share a single source sample, sequenced in a study of vaccination effects on CD4 cells after COVID-19. Repertoires were generated with immunoSEQ multiplex PCR, while TCRdb's copy carries only in-frame clones and drops some. The sample lists 67,000 or so clones; about 86% were seen once. Antigen-specific CD4+ T cells were expanded with viral peptide pools in the ViraFEST assay before sequencing. On roughly day 9 of culture, CD4+ T cells were separated out. Two-dose vaccination with either BNT162b2 or mRNA-1273 was given to the participants. Antigens for these TCRs are unknown. The specimen comprised CD4+ T cells from PBMCs cultured with HCoV-229E spike peptides, sampled after COVID-19 vaccination. The receptors stem from a human donor who received a COVID-19 vaccine.

V usage is TRBV27 and J usage is TRBJ2-5, with 9 bases identical to TRBD1. CDR3 length equals 16 residues. The junction had 13 bases not matched to a gene; V was cut back by 7 bases and J by 4 bases. Germline V CDR1 and CDR2: MNHEY, SMNVEV (reference sequence). CDR3 in DNA: TGTGCCAGCAACCGAAAAGGGACAGGGAGGGGAGAGACCCAGTACTTC. Amino acid sequence: CASNRKGTGRGETQYF.

The V and J genes are TRBV10-2 and TRBJ2-1; TRBD1 is a possible D gene (5 bases). The CDR3 spans 14 residues. The V gene lost 3 bases and the J gene lost 6 bases, with 12 bases spanning the gap. Germline CDR1 and CDR2: WSHSY and SAAADI. The CDR3 is CASSDRGFSNEQFF. CDR3 DNA sequence: TGCGCCAGCAGTGATAGGGGATTCAGCAATGAGCAGTTCTTC.

The rearrangement uses TRBV24-1 and TRBJ1-2; 9 bases agree with TRBD1. This CDR3 contains 16 residues. Germline assignment: CDR1 KGHDR and CDR2 SFDVKD. Trimming removed 3 bases from V and 4 bases from J; junction bases left unmatched: 8. The CDR3 protein is CATSDGTGNSGYGYTF. The CDR3 coding sequence is TGTGCCACCAGTGATGGGACAGGGAACAGCGGCTATGGCTACACCTTC.

This chain joins TRBV9 and TRBJ2-2; 7 positions match TRBD1. Germline CDR1 reads SGDLS; CDR2 reads YYNGEE. The CDR3 loop spans 15 amino acids. Trimming removed 4 bases from V and 2 bases from J; junction bases left unmatched: 5. The CDR3 DNA reads TGTGCCAGCAGCCCCGGGACAGCCAACACCGGGGAGCTGTTTTTT. It is translated as CASSPGTANTGELFF.

This clone was found a few times. The chain is built from TRBV10-1 and TRBJ2-2, with D maybe TRBD1 (5 bases). Trimming removed 1 base at V and 6 bases at J, with 9 bases between. CDR3 size: 14 residues. Germline loops: CDR1 WNHNN, CDR2 SYGVQD (reference sequence). CDR3 protein: CASSEFLGAGELFF. CDR3 nucleotide sequence: TGCGCCAGCAGTGAGTTTCTAGGGGCCGGGGAGCTGTTTTTT.

The chain carries TRBV28 and TRBJ2-7, with D unclear. This CDR3 has 14 amino acids. V was pared by 3 bases and J by 0 bases, with 9 bases between. Germline V CDR1 and CDR2: MDHEN, SYDVKM. CDR3 DNA sequence: TGTGCCAGCAGTTTTGGTCTGAGCTCCTACGAGCAGTACGTC. Translation: CASSFGLSSYEQYV.

V and J are TRBV6-1 and TRBJ1-5; D is perhaps TRBD1 (5 bases). This CDR3 region has 16 residues. The germline V gene has CDR1 MNHNS and CDR2 SASEGT. V shed 2 bases and J shed 3 bases, with 14 bases lying between them. CDR3 DNA sequence: TGTGCCAGCAGTGAACACGGAGGGACGGACAATCAGCCCCAGCATTTT. This gives the protein CASSEHGGTDNQPQHF.

The J gene is TRBJ1-1, the V gene TRBV19, with a possible D match to TRBD1 (6 bases). The CDR3 sequence is 14 residues long. Trimming stripped 8 bases from V and 4 bases from J, with 17 bases between. Germline CDR1 LNHDA, CDR2 SQIVND (reference sequence). CDR3 amino acids: CASGTGTARTEAFF. The CDR3 DNA sequence: TGTGCCAGTGGCACAGGGACCGCTCGCACTGAAGCTTTCTTT.

This clone was detected only a few times. The gene calls are TRBV14 and TRBJ2-1; no clear D. V lost 4 bases and J lost 3, with 10 bases in between. Germline lookup yields CDR1 SGHDN and CDR2 FVKESK. The CDR3 runs 14 residues. CDR3: CASSPSSVYNEQFF. Written as DNA, the CDR3 is TGTGCCAGCAGCCCCTCTTCGGTCTACAATGAGCAGTTCTTC.

The rearrangement joins TRBV19 to TRBJ1-2; 10 bases are a match to TRBD1. V lost 2 bases and J lost 1; bases outside the gene matches: 10. The CDR3 extends over 18 amino acids. Germline CDR1 is LNHDA and CDR2 is SQIVND (reference sequence). The CDR3 reads CASSIPRQGAGVNYGYTF. CDR3 coding DNA: TGTGCCAGTAGTATACCTCGACAGGGGGCTGGTGTTAACTATGGCTACACCTTC.

The chain is built from TRBV4-3 and TRBJ1-3; no clear D gene. Germline loops: CDR1 LGHNA, CDR2 YSLEER. This CDR3 spans 14 amino acids. V gave up 4 bases and J gave up 4 bases, with 11 bases separating them. CDR3 sequence: CASSPGPLGNTIYF. The DNA of the CDR3 is TGCGCCAGCAGCCCGGGCCCGCTGGGAAACACCATATATTTT.

This chain uses TRBV19 with TRBJ2-2; D remains unclear. CDR3 size: 15 residues. Trimming stripped 3 bases from V and 1 base from J, with 9 bases between. The germline CDR1 and CDR2 sequences are LNHDA and SQIVND (reference sequence). The DNA of the CDR3 is TGTGCCAGTAGTATGTGGTCAGGGAACACCGGGGAGCTGTTTTTT. This codes for CASSMWSGNTGELFF.

CDR3 coding DNA: TGTGCCAGTAGTAGAGAGCCAGGGAGGGGCCACAATCAGCCCCAGCATTTT. It codes for CASSREPGRGHNQPQHF. The chain links TRBV19 to TRBJ1-5, with D maybe TRBD1 (5 bases). V dropped 4 bases and J dropped 3 bases, with 19 bases sitting between them. Germline loops: CDR1 LNHDA, CDR2 SQIVND (reference sequence). The CDR3 runs 17 residues.

This chain joins TRBV21-1 and TRBJ2-1; the DNA was not compared with TRBD1, the D call given in the table. TRBV21-1 is a pseudogene locus. The length of the CDR3 is 15 residues. The CDR3 DNA is TGTGCCAGCAGCAACCGGGACAGGTCGGACAATGAGCAGTTCTTC. Protein: CASSNRDRSDNEQFF.

V gene TRBV7-2 combines with J gene TRBJ2-3; the match to TRBD1 covers 7 bases. This CDR3 is 14 amino acids long. Per germline, CDR1 SGHTA and CDR2 FQGNSA. V was clipped by 5 bases and J by 3 bases; unmatched bases: 5. The CDR3 protein is CASSPRTGTDTQYF. The CDR3 region has the DNA TGTGCCAGCAGCCCGCGGACAGGTACAGATACGCAGTATTTT.

This chain joins TRBV6-5 and TRBJ1-5, with 9 bases lining up with TRBD1. Germline V gives CDR1 MNHEY, CDR2 SVGAGI. This CDR3 comprises 15 residues. With 4 bases clipped from V and 3 bases from J, the junction kept 4 bases outside the gene matches. The CDR3, as DNA: TGTGCCAGCAGTTCGACAGGGGGACACAATCAGCCCCAGCATTTT. It translates to CASSSTGGHNQPQHF.

The chain uses TRBV7-2 and TRBJ2-3; 10 bases fit TRBD2. CDR3 size: 18 residues. V gave up 4 bases and J gave up 0 bases; unmatched junction bases: 10. Germline V lookup: CDR1 SGHTA, CDR2 FQGNSA. The CDR3: CASSSAQLAGVSTDTQYF. The DNA of the CDR3 is TGTGCCAGCAGCTCCGCCCAGCTAGCGGGGGTTAGCACAGATACGCAGTATTTT.

The chain couples TRBV3-1 (or the pseudogene TRBV3-2) to TRBJ1-2; D is unresolved. In germline, CDR1 is LGHDT, CDR2 YNNKEL (reference sequence). V lost 1 base to trimming and J lost 0 bases, with 6 bases between them. The CDR3 sequence is 14 residues long. The CDR3 loop reads CASSQVHPNYGYTF. The CDR3 bases are TGTGCCAGCAGCCAAGTTCATCCTAACTATGGCTACACCTTC.

CDR3 protein: CASGFVSGSDRGELFF. In DNA, the CDR3 is TGTGCTAGTGGTTTTGTGAGTGGCAGCGATCGCGGGGAGCTGTTTTTT. The chain recombines TRBV12-5 with TRBJ2-2, with D uncertain. The V end was cut by 3 bases, the J end by 7 bases, with 18 bases between. Germline CDR1 and CDR2: LGHNT and FRNRAP. The CDR3 is 16 residues long.

The chain carries TRBV4-1 and TRBJ1-5; 8 bases are shared with TRBD1. J gave up 6 bases and V 0 bases, and 13 bases lay outside the gene matches. The CDR3 spans 18 residues. Germline V gene data show CDR1 as MGHRA and CDR2 as YSYEKL. CDR3 sequence reads: CASSQDLSGRGLVQPQHF. The CDR3 region has the DNA TGCGCCAGCAGCCAAGATCTTAGCGGCAGGGGGCTAGTTCAGCCCCAGCATTTT.

The V and J genes are TRBV6-5 and TRBJ1-5, with 7 bases lining up with TRBD1. This CDR3 is built from 14 residues. Germline CDR1 and CDR2: MNHEY and SVGAGI. With 6 bases clipped from V and 7 bases from J, the junction kept 9 bases outside the gene matches. The CDR3 region has the DNA TGTGCCAGCAGAGAGGGGGCGTTTTACCAGCCCCAGCATTTT. The encoded protein is CASREGAFYQPQHF.

This sequence joins TRBV29-1 and TRBJ1-2; 9 nucleotides align to TRBD1. This CDR3 is 14 amino acids long. Unmatched junction bases numbered 8, after V lost 4 bases and J lost 5 bases. Germline values: CDR1 SQVTM, CDR2 ANQGSEA. CDR3 loop: CSVVDRGPGYGYTF. In nucleotides, the CDR3 is TGCAGCGTTGTGGACAGGGGCCCAGGATATGGCTACACCTTC.

This chain's CDR3 is CATSNDYEQYV. CDR3 nucleotides: TGTGCCACCAGCAACGACTACGAGCAGTACGTC. The chain recombines TRBV15 with TRBJ2-7; D remains ambiguous. V lost 4 bases and J 3 bases, leaving 4 bases between the germline ends. The CDR3 has 11 amino acids. Per germline, CDR1 LNHNV and CDR2 YYDKDF (reference sequence).

The chain joins TRBV5-1 to TRBJ1-1; no definite D call. Germline V gives CDR1 SGHRS, CDR2 YFSETQ. V lost 0 bases and J 4 bases, leaving 10 bases between the germline ends. This CDR3 contains 14 residues. The CDR3, as DNA: TGCGCCAGCAGCTTGGCCTTAGGTAGCACTGAAGCTTTCTTT. This gives the protein CASSLALGSTEAFF.

The genes are TRBV5-5 and TRBJ2-7; D gene uncertain. This CDR3 region has 14 residues. With 2 bases removed from V and 2 bases from J, the gap between germline ends came to 11 bases. CDR1 is SGHKS and CDR2 is YYEKEE in the germline V gene (reference sequence). DNA for the CDR3: TGTGCCAGCAGCTTTACTACAACACCCTACGAGCAGTACGTC. The encoded protein is CASSFTTTPYEQYV.

The V and J genes are TRBV5-1 and TRBJ2-1; D is perhaps TRBD1 (6 bases). Germline lookup yields CDR1 SGHRS and CDR2 YFSETQ. The CDR3 runs to 14 residues. V lost 0 bases and J 9 bases, leaving 13 bases between the germline ends. The CDR3, as DNA: TGCGCCAGCAGCTTGGGGGACATAAGTAGTGAGCAGTTCTTC. As protein: CASSLGDISSEQFF. Full variable domain (rest looked up from reference TRBV5-1 and TRBJ2-1): KAGVTQTPRYLIKTRGQQVTLSCSPISGHRSVSWYQQTPGQGLQFLFEYFSETQRNKGNFPGRFSGRQFSNSRSEMNVSTLELGDSALYLCASSLGDISSEQFFGPGTRLTVL.

The chain is built from TRBV6-6 and TRBJ2-7, with TRBD1 matching 11 bases. This CDR3 contains 15 residues. Germline CDR1 MNHNY, CDR2 SVGAGI (reference sequence). Trimming removed 6 bases from V and 2 bases from J; junction bases left unmatched: 6. The CDR3 DNA reads as TGTGCCAGCAGCGAGACGGGACAGGGGGCCTACGAGCAGTACGTC. Translating it yields CASSETGQGAYEQYV.

The V and J genes are TRBV14 and TRBJ1-3, with D unresolved. CDR1 and CDR2 from the germline V gene are SGHDN and FVKESK. V lost 1 base to trimming and J lost 4 bases, with 11 bases between them. The CDR3 sequence is 15 residues long. DNA of the CDR3: TGTGCCAGCAGCCAAGTAAAGGGAATAGGAAACACCATATATTTT. Translated, it gives CASSQVKGIGNTIYF.